This T cell receptor (beta chain) was observed in a study of T cells after posttransplantation cyclophosphamide. This clone has at least ten counts. The germline V gene has CDR1 SGHTA and CDR2 FQGNSA. The CDR3 contains 13 residues. V lost 5 bases and J lost 10; bases outside the gene matches: 6. Measured with immunoSEQ multiplex PCR; TCRdb has only the in-frame clones, and not every one. This sample comprises 40,000 to 60,000 clones, none seen once only. This sequence originates from a man aged 35-49 years in good health, CMV-negative, and a related stem cell transplant donor. V usage is TRBV7-2 and J usage is TRBJ1-4; 8 nucleotides align to TRBD1. The sequencing sample was made of PBMCs. The DNA of the CDR3 is TGTGCCAGCAGCCTAGGACAGGGCGGAAAACTGTTTTTT. The encoded protein is CASSLGQGGKLFF.